This TCR beta chain was profiled in a study of blood T cells in healthy people across ages. Looked up from germline, CDR1 is SQVTM and CDR2 is ANQGSEA. The ends lost 4 bases at V and 5 bases at J; junction bases unmatched: 4. CDR3 length equals 12 residues. Next came a second PCR, run for about 7 to 12 cycles, which used a sample-barcoded 5' primer along with a J-beta primer mix. Via MiXCR, TCRdb re-called the 5' RACE reads, giving one row per CDR3 protein. The sample lists nearly 800,000 distinct CDR3 sequences, approximately 25% occurring once. These same records also appear under a second study, on T cells of mothers and their children. That publication notes: The second PCR used the M1S primer, and this primer added sample barcodes and 2-4 random nucleotides.

The chain links TRBV29-1 to TRBJ2-5; 7 positions agree with TRBD1. The source is a boy between 10 and 17 years old in good health. The sample was blood. The CDR3 protein is CSVGKGAETQYF. CDR3 DNA: TGCAGCGTTGGTAAGGGGGCGGAGACCCAGTACTTC.